This T cell receptor beta chain derives from a study of T cell responses to AZD1222 COVID-19 vaccine. Study results and caveats: There were vaccine-associated CD4 TCRs across spike, dominant at 160-218 and 743-854. Repertoires were sampled only after the peak T cell response. Donors in the cohort were predominantly white British and more often female, and clonal diversity was possibly underestimated.

Trimming stripped 6 bases from V and 4 bases from J, with 16 bases between. CDR3 length: 14 residues. CDR1 is SGHNT, CDR2 YYREEE, per germline (reference sequence). Data came from immunoSEQ multiplex PCR; TCRdb stores just in-frame clones and leaves some out. The sample lists under 150,000 clones, 93% seen once, with about 5% in the top ten. Remarks on this clone: The antigen is unknown.

The rearrangement joins TRBV5-4 to TRBJ1-2; a weak D match, TRBD1 (5 bases). The sequence came from an adult in good health. Source: peripheral blood, taken on day 0 of AZD1222 vaccination. The CDR3 sequence: CASTIGRDGYGYTF. The CDR3 DNA sequence: TGTGCCAGCACAATAGGGCGGGACGGCTATGGCTACACCTTC. Looking up the rest from reference TRBV5-4 and TRBJ1-2 gives the full variable domain: ETGVTQSPTHLIKTRGQQVTLRCSSQSGHNTVSWYQQALGQGPQFIFQYYREEENGRGNFPPRFSGLQFPNYSSELNVNALELDDSALYLCASTIGRDGYGYTFGSGTRLTVV.